This T cell receptor beta chain was sequenced during a study of CD8+CD57+ T cells in acquired aplastic anemia (dated by TCRdb to 2016 to 2019). General notes on the study: Extracted DNA from sorted CD4+ and CD8+ cells averaged about 3 ug, ranging from about 0.18 to 27.4 ug. For healthy donor samples, the average read count was roughly 9.9 million for CD4+ cells and around 12 million for CD8+ cells. Study-level results and caveats: Although around 30 CD8+ CDR3 sequences were shared by patients and controls, these sequences appeared highly expressed in patients and within the immunodominant clones of patients. CD8+ Simpson's diversity did not differ significantly between patients and healthy controls (P=0.060).

The study deep-sequenced TCR repertoires of sorted CD4+ and CD8+ blood T cells from severe aplastic anemia patients and healthy subjects. Ficoll-Paque density gradient centrifugation was used to isolate peripheral blood mononuclear cells. Before DNA was extracted, CD4+ and CD8+ T cells were sorted using either FACS or magnetic beads. Genomic DNA was used as template for profiling of TCR beta VDJ combinations and CDR3 sequences. An Illumina HiSeq 2000 was used for TCR repertoire sequencing. As for the authors' bioinformatics: Repertoires were assessed using TRBV/TRBJ rearrangement plots, CDR3 size and DJ length profiles, and Simpson's diversity index. The most abundant DNA sequence in the deep sequencing data was defined as the immunodominant clone. CDR3 amino acid sequences were screened for sharing across subjects and compared with published repertoires and the VDJdb database. The raw public data were reprocessed by TCRdb itself: fastp quality trimming at Q25, MiXCR clonotype calling, in-frame beta chains only. Under each unique CDR3 protein, matching rows form one entry showing the most common genes and DNA. For this entry, the V and J calls and clone size follow TCRdb and not the study's own pipeline. Here the sample has around 400,000 distinct CDR3 sequences; just under 70% occur a single time. Of the sample, 4% is held by the ten largest clones.

To note about this clonotype: Its antigen remains undetermined. Within one base of it there is no much larger clone, and no base qualities were kept.

Via the germline V gene, CDR1 is SGHTA and CDR2 FQGNSA. Inclusive of the bounding cysteine and phenylalanine, the CDR3 is 15 residues long. Only CDR3 DNA remains: 45 bases, in frame from the first base. Deletion took 1 base off V and 17 bases off J, with a span of 23 bases between the germline ends. The rearrangement combines TRBV7-2 with TRBJ2-2; the D gene is not confidently resolved. The sample consisted of sorted CD4+, CD8+, or CD8+CD57+ T cells (not recorded which) from PBMCs. This clonotype was obtained from a human donor in good health, serving as a control. The CDR3: CASSLDAPYAYTFFF. The DNA sequence is given as TGTGCCAGCAGCTTAGACGCTCCCTATGCCTACACCTTCTTTTTT. With all but the CDR3 taken from the reference TRBV7-2 and TRBJ2-2 genes, the full variable domain is: GAGVSQSPSNKVTEKGKDVELRCDPISGHTALYWYRQSLGQGLEFLIYFQGNSAPDKSGLPSDRFSAERTGGSVSTLTIQRTQQEDSAVYLCASSLDAPYAYTFFFGEGSRLTVL.